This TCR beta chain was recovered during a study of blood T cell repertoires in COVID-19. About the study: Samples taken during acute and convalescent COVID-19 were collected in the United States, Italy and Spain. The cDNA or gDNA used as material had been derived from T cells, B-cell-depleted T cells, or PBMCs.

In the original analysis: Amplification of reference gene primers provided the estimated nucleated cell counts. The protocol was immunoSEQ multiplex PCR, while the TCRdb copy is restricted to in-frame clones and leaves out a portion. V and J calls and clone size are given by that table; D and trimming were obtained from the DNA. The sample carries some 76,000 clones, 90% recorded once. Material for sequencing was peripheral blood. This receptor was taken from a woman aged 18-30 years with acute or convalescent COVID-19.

This CDR3 reads CASSYSGGDTEAFF. The CDR3 DNA follows: TGTGCCAGCAGTTACTCCGGGGGTGACACTGAAGCTTTCTTT. This chain joins TRBV6-5 and TRBJ1-1; perhaps TRBD1 as D (5 bases). With 0 bases removed from V and 3 bases from J, the gap between germline ends came to 8 bases. This CDR3 spans 14 amino acids. Germline loops: CDR1 MNHEY, CDR2 SVGAGI.